The 32 T cell receptor beta chains listed next were all sequenced from one sample in a study of T-cell memory formation after mild COVID-19. TCRdb ran MiXCR on the 5' RACE reads and lists one entry per CDR3 protein. Of around 310,000 distinct CDR3 sequences in the sample, about a sixth were seen once. Sequencing was carried out using PBMCs or a T cell subset sorted from them (not recorded which). Receptor source: a man younger than 30 who had mild COVID-19 (a few samples of this study predate the infection). Cell type and time point are not known.

Many counts were recorded for this clonotype. The V gene is TRBV5-1, the J gene TRBJ2-7; 7 bases agree with TRBD1. V was clipped by 7 bases and J by 4 bases; unmatched bases: 14. CDR1 SGHRS and CDR2 YFSETQ come from the germline V gene. This CDR3 contains 15 residues. The CDR3 DNA reads TGCGCCAGCGCCGCTCAGGCAGGGGGTTTGTACGAGCAGTACTTC. Amino acids: CASAAQAGGLYEQYF.

In its sample, this clonotype was seen a few times. The chain recombines TRBV30 with TRBJ1-1, with no clear D. Trimming stripped 0 bases from V and 2 bases from J, with 10 bases between. The germline V gene has CDR1 GTSNPN and CDR2 SVGIG (reference sequence). The CDR3 has 14 residues. The CDR3 sequence: CAWSVLGSNTEAFF. The DNA of the CDR3 is TGTGCCTGGAGTGTACTAGGGAGCAACACTGAAGCTTTCTTT. The full variable domain, its missing parts supplied by reference TRBV30 and TRBJ1-1, is SQTIHQWPATLVQPVGSPLSLECTVEGTSNPNLYWYRQAAGRGLQLLFYSVGIGQISSEVPQNLSASRPQDRQFILSSKKLLLSDSGFYLCAWSVLGSNTEAFFGQGTRLTVV.

This clonotype showed up just a few times. This chain connects TRBV7-2 to TRBJ2-3, with D maybe TRBD2 (6 bases). This CDR3 is built from 15 residues. V was pared by 4 bases and J by 0 bases, with 11 bases between. Germline CDR1 SGHTA, CDR2 FQGNSA. The CDR3 bases are TGTGCCAGCAGCTCCATCCGGGGGAGCACAGATACGCAGTATTTT. Encoded protein: CASSSIRGSTDTQYF.

The chain combines TRBV15 with TRBJ1-6; D possibly corresponds to TRBD1 (5 bases). The CDR3 length is 14 residues. V lost 5 bases and J lost 6, with 11 bases in between. Per germline, CDR1 LNHNV and CDR2 YYDKDF (reference sequence). The CDR3 sequence: CATSLGRSNSPLHF. The CDR3 DNA reads TGTGCCACCAGCCTGGGACGGAGTAATTCACCCCTCCACTTT.

This rearrangement joins TRBV7-9 to TRBJ1-2, with a weak D call TRBD1 (6 bases). Between the trimmed V and J ends, which lost 5 bases and 5 bases, there was a span of 12 bases. The CDR3 length is 13 residues. From germline, CDR1 is SEHNR and CDR2 FQNEAQ (reference sequence). CDR3 residues: CASSQGLLYGYTF. In DNA form, the CDR3 reads TGTGCCAGCAGCCAGGGGTTACTATATGGCTACACCTTC.

This chain links TRBV27 with TRBJ1-5; D is unclear. This CDR3 contains 14 residues. Per germline, CDR1 MNHEY and CDR2 SMNVEV (reference sequence). Trimming stripped 5 bases from V and 0 bases from J, with 8 bases between. The DNA for the CDR3 is TGTGCCAGCAGTCTCGCTTATAGCAATCAGCCCCAGCATTTT. It yields the protein CASSLAYSNQPQHF.

This clonotype was counted a few times. The V call is TRBV7-2, the J call TRBJ2-2; D not resolved. The V end lost 5 bases, the J end lost 7 bases, and 11 bases lay between the germline ends. This CDR3 spans 13 amino acids. The germline CDR1 and CDR2 sequences are SGHTA and FQGNSA. The CDR3 nucleotides are TGTGCCAGCAGCGCCTTTTCGGGCGGGGAGCTGTTTTTT. Residues: CASSAFSGGELFF.

The chain joins TRBV6-1 to TRBJ1-5; D not resolved. Germline loops: CDR1 MNHNS, CDR2 SASEGT. The CDR3 consists of 15 residues. V was clipped by 4 bases and J by 1 base, with 11 bases between them. The chain's CDR3 is CASSGTPLSNQPQHF. The CDR3 DNA reads as TGTGCCAGCAGTGGGACGCCTCTGAGCAATCAGCCCCAGCATTTT.

This clonotype was seen more than once but under ten times. J is TRBJ2-4 and V is TRBV6-6, with D unresolved. Germline CDR1 and CDR2: MNHNY and SVGAGI (reference sequence). This CDR3 comprises 11 residues. The germline V and J ends were trimmed by 5 bases and 8 bases, with 7 bases remaining between them. The CDR3 DNA follows: TGTGCCAGCAGTCACCAGGACATTCAGTACTTC. It translates to CASSHQDIQYF.

This clonotype was seen ten or more times. This chain links TRBV4-2 with TRBJ2-3, with D hard to call. From germline, CDR1 is LGHNA and CDR2 YNFKEQ. CDR3 length: 14 residues. V shed 2 bases and J shed 4 bases, with 10 bases lying between them. CDR3 coding DNA: TGTGCCAGCAGCCAACGGCTATTCCCAGATACGCAGTATTTT. Translated: CASSQRLFPDTQYF.

The chain links TRBV20-1 to TRBJ2-6, with D unclear. The V end lost 5 bases, the J end lost 4 bases, and 9 bases lay between the germline ends. The V gene's germline CDR1 is DFQATT and CDR2 SNEGSKA (reference sequence). This CDR3 has 13 amino acids. The CDR3 DNA is TGCAGTGCTGTACTTGGGGGGGCCAACGTCCTGACTTTC. Encoded protein: CSAVLGGANVLTF.

V usage is TRBV4-1 and J usage is TRBJ1-5; possible D gene TRBD1, 5 bases. In germline, CDR1 is MGHRA, CDR2 YSYEKL. This CDR3 contains 15 residues. V dropped 6 bases and J dropped 7 bases, with 19 bases sitting between them. CDR3 sequence (DNA): TGCGCCAGCAGTCCCAGGGACGTAAGTGGACAGCCCCAGCATTTT. Amino acid sequence: CASSPRDVSGQPQHF.

V usage is TRBV5-1 and J usage is TRBJ2-6; perhaps TRBD2 as D (5 bases). Germline V lookup: CDR1 SGHRS, CDR2 YFSETQ. There are 15 residues in the CDR3. Trimming removed 2 bases from V and 0 bases from J, with 6 bases in between. CDR3 nucleotides: TGCGCCAGCAGCTTTGAGGGCTCTGGGGCCAACGTCCTGACTTTC. Its translation: CASSFEGSGANVLTF. The full variable domain, its missing parts supplied by reference TRBV5-1 and TRBJ2-6, is KAGVTQTPRYLIKTRGQQVTLSCSPISGHRSVSWYQQTPGQGLQFLFEYFSETQRNKGNFPGRFSGRQFSNSRSEMNVSTLELGDSALYLCASSFEGSGANVLTFGAGSRLTVL.

This clonotype has a handful of counts. This chain connects TRBV18 to TRBJ1-5; D is unclear. The germline V gene has CDR1 KGHSH and CDR2 LQKENI. Trimming took off 5 bases at V and 0 bases at J, with 11 bases between the two ends. This CDR3 region has 15 residues. This chain's CDR3 is CASSTSGPSNQPQHF. The CDR3 bases are TGTGCCAGCTCAACATCCGGGCCTAGCAATCAGCCCCAGCATTTT.

The V and J genes are TRBV7-8 and TRBJ1-4; TRBD1 might be the D (5 bases). In germline, CDR1 is SGHVS, CDR2 FQNEAQ. V gave up 5 bases and J gave up 11 bases, with 15 bases separating them. This CDR3 is 13 amino acids long. CDR3 DNA sequence: TGTGCCAGCAGCGTCGGGACCCAGGGTAAACTGTTTTTT. Protein product: CASSVGTQGKLFF.

The V call is TRBV20-1, the J call TRBJ2-7; D call uncertain. CDR1 and CDR2 from the germline V gene are DFQATT and SNEGSKA (reference sequence). CDR3 size: 12 residues. V was trimmed by 5 bases and J by 4 bases, leaving 12 bases between them. The CDR3 nucleotides read TGCAGTGCTCAGGTAGGGCAGTACGAGCAGTACGTC. Encoded protein: CSAQVGQYEQYV.

This clonotype was counted ten times or more. J is TRBJ2-3 and V is TRBV4-2; 12 bases align to TRBD2. The trim removed 4 bases at V and 0 bases at J, leaving 11 bases unmatched. This CDR3 has 19 amino acids. Germline V gene data show CDR1 as LGHNA and CDR2 as YNFKEQ. The CDR3 sequence is CASSRSRASGGASTDTQYF. The CDR3 DNA reads TGTGCCAGCAGCCGCAGTCGGGCTAGCGGGGGGGCTAGCACAGATACGCAGTATTTT.

The chain has TRBV24-1 and TRBJ1-2; a weak D match, TRBD1 (5 bases). The CDR3 is 13 residues long. Germline CDR1 KGHDR, CDR2 SFDVKD. Trimming removed 7 bases from V and 3 bases from J, with 11 bases in between. CDR3 loop: CATSAGRYYGYTF. The CDR3 bases are TGTGCCACCAGCGCGGGACGGTACTATGGCTACACCTTC.

This chain uses TRBV29-1 with TRBJ1-2; tentatively, D is TRBD1 (5 bases). Germline CDR1 SQVTM, CDR2 ANQGSEA. V lost 6 bases, J lost 3 bases, and 14 bases lay in between. This CDR3 contains 13 residues. The CDR3 sequence: CSVLGGGDYGYTF. The CDR3 DNA reads TGCAGCGTCCTGGGGGGAGGGGACTATGGCTACACCTTC.

This clonotype was recorded a few times. The chain joins TRBV7-6 to TRBJ1-1, with a weak D call TRBD1 (6 bases). V lost 3 bases and J lost 6, with 11 bases in between. This CDR3 contains 13 residues. Germline loops: CDR1 SGHVS, CDR2 FNYEAQ. CDR3 DNA sequence: TGTGCCAGCAGCTTTACAGGGAGTGCTGAAGCTTTCTTT. As protein: CASSFTGSAEAFF.

This sequence joins TRBV4-1 and TRBJ2-2; D is uncertain. The CDR3 covers 17 residues. Trimming left V 4 bases short and J 4 bases short, with 19 bases between. The V gene's germline CDR1 is MGHRA and CDR2 YSYEKL. The CDR3 sequence is CASSRPPGRSLTGELFF. In DNA form, the CDR3 reads TGCGCCAGCAGCCGACCCCCCGGCAGGTCGCTCACCGGGGAGCTGTTTTTT.

V usage is TRBV28 and J usage is TRBJ2-1, with D perhaps assigned TRBD1 or TRBD2 (5 bases each). Germline CDR1 reads MDHEN; CDR2 reads SYDVKM. This CDR3 is built from 15 residues. V lost 4 bases to trimming and J lost 5 bases, with 15 bases between them. The CDR3 nucleotides are TGTGCCAGCAGTTACGGGACGCAAGGGCACAATGAGCAGTTCTTC. Protein product: CASSYGTQGHNEQFF.

V and J are TRBV2 and TRBJ2-1; a possible D gene is TRBD2 (7 bases). The CDR3 runs to 16 residues. Germline V gene data show CDR1 as SNHLY and CDR2 as FYNNEI. V lost 1 base to trimming and J lost 5 bases, with 15 bases between them. CDR3 loop: CASSEGLGGAHNEQFF. The CDR3, as DNA: TGTGCCAGCAGTGAAGGTCTTGGGGGGGCCCACAATGAGCAGTTCTTC.

The J gene is TRBJ1-1, the V gene TRBV12-3 or TRBV12-4; D may be TRBD1 (6 bases). CDR3 length equals 13 residues. The V gene lost 4 bases and the J gene lost 5 bases, with 11 bases spanning the gap. CDR3 amino acids: CASSSTGRTEAFF. As DNA, the CDR3 is TGTGCCAGCAGTTCCACAGGGAGGACTGAAGCTTTCTTT.

The chain links TRBV20-1 to TRBJ1-4; perhaps TRBD1 as D (6 bases). CDR3 length: 16 residues. The germline V gene has CDR1 DFQATT and CDR2 SNEGSKA (reference sequence). The V and J ends lost 6 bases and 5 bases respectively, with 22 bases between them. The CDR3 reads CSAETGFLGRNEKLFF. The DNA of the CDR3 is TGCAGTGCCGAAACAGGGTTCCTTGGCCGAAATGAAAAACTGTTTTTT.

This clonotype was recorded a few times. The chain recombines TRBV5-1 with TRBJ2-1; possible D gene TRBD1, 5 bases. This CDR3 spans 16 amino acids. Germline V gives CDR1 SGHRS, CDR2 YFSETQ. Trimming left V 4 bases short and J 4 bases short, with 18 bases between. As DNA, the CDR3 is TGCGCCAGCAGCATCCGACAGACCAAACTTTACAATGAGCAGTTCTTC. Its protein is CASSIRQTKLYNEQFF.

This clonotype showed up just a few times. The genes are TRBV20-1 and TRBJ2-3, with TRBD2 identical over 11 bases. CDR1 DFQATT and CDR2 SNEGSKA come from the germline V gene (reference sequence). The junction had 7 bases not matched to a gene; V was cut back by 5 bases and J by 3 bases. CDR3 length: 15 residues. The CDR3 DNA reads as TGCAGTGCTGAAACTAGCGGGGGTCGGACAGATACGCAGTATTTT. As protein: CSAETSGGRTDTQYF.

This clonotype was observed a few times. V and J are TRBV7-9 and TRBJ2-5; D is unresolved. Germline V gene sequence: CDR1 SEHNR, CDR2 FQNEAQ (reference sequence). This CDR3 comprises 14 residues. V dropped 4 bases and J dropped 2 bases, with 11 bases sitting between them. For the CDR3, the DNA is TGTGCCAGCAGCTCCATGACGGAACAAGAGACCCAGTACTTC. Its translation: CASSSMTEQETQYF. Full variable domain (outside the CDR3, taken from reference TRBV7-9 and TRBJ2-5): DTGVSQNPRHKITKRGQNVTFRCDPISEHNRLYWYRQTLGQGPEFLTYFQNEAQLEKSRLLSDRFSAERPKGSFSTLEIQRTEQGDSAMYLCASSSMTEQETQYFGPGTRLLVL.

The V gene is TRBV2, the J gene TRBJ2-1; D possibly matches TRBD1 or TRBD2 (6 bases each). CDR1 and CDR2 (germline): SNHLY, FYNNEI. The CDR3 is 13 amino acids. With 7 bases removed from V and 9 bases from J, the gap between germline ends came to 16 bases. CDR3 sequence (DNA): TGTGCCAGCAAGACGGGGGCGGGTGGTGAGCAGTTCTTC. This encodes CASKTGAGGEQFF.

This chain connects TRBV5-1 to TRBJ2-6; 9 nucleotides align to TRBD1. CDR3 length: 17 residues. Per the germline V gene, CDR1 is SGHRS and CDR2 is YFSETQ. Germline trimming cut 1 base from V and 1 base from J; bases unmatched to any gene: 3. CDR3 in DNA: TGCGCCAGCAGCTTGACAGGGGGCGCGTCTGGGGCCAACGTCCTGACTTTC. As protein: CASSLTGGASGANVLTF.

This clonotype was detected a few times. V is TRBV3-1 and J is TRBJ1-1; the match to TRBD1 covers 8 bases. CDR1 is LGHDT, CDR2 YNNKEL, per germline (reference sequence). The CDR3 totals 14 residues. Trimming at V came to 4 bases and at J to 10 bases, leaving 11 bases not matched to a gene. CDR3 protein: CASSPKTGVKVAFF. The DNA for the CDR3 is TGTGCCAGCAGCCCCAAGACAGGGGTGAAGGTAGCTTTCTTT.

The chain carries TRBV13 and TRBJ2-5; tentative D call: TRBD2 (5 bases). Trimming took off 4 bases at V and 5 bases at J, with 17 bases between the two ends. The CDR3 spans 15 residues. CDR1 is PRHDT, CDR2 FYEKMQ, per germline (reference sequence). The CDR3, as DNA: TGTGCCAGCAGCTCTAGCATCTCTGGCGTCGAGACCCAGTACTTC. Its translation is CASSSSISGVETQYF.